Presented here are 9 T cell receptor beta chains from one specimen sequenced in a study of blood T cells in healthy people across ages. Together with a sample-barcoded 5' primer, a J-beta primer mix was included in a second PCR lasting about 6 to 11 cycles. TCRdb analysed the 5' RACE reads with MiXCR anew, one entry per CDR3 protein. The profile covers about 1.1 million distinct CDR3 sequences, with 30% to 40% appearing a single time and about an eighth taken by the ten largest. The source material was blood. The receptors originated from a man aged 18 to 29 in good health.

The J gene is TRBJ1-2, the V gene TRBV11-2; no definite D call. The germline V and J ends were trimmed by 5 bases and 4 bases, with 17 bases remaining between them. The germline CDR1 and CDR2 sequences are SGHAT and FQNNGV. This CDR3 has 15 amino acids. The CDR3 region is CASSRNPGGGYGYTF. As DNA, the CDR3 is TGTGCCAGCAGCCGAAATCCGGGAGGCGGCTATGGCTACACCTTC.

Concerning this clonotype: The junction does not match germline at one end; this may be a read error. The CDR3 reads CSANARGWDSPPHF. The DNA for the CDR3 is TGCAGTGCTAACGCCAGGGGGTGGGATTCACCCCCCCACTTT. This rearrangement joins TRBV20-1 to TRBJ1-6; TRBD1 agrees at 7 bases. The CDR3 extends over 14 amino acids. CDR1 and CDR2 (germline): DFQATT, SNEGSKA (reference sequence).

This clonotype was counted once. The J gene is TRBJ2-7, the V gene TRBV2; no firm D call. This CDR3 is built from 13 residues. The germline gives CDR1 SNHLY, CDR2 FYNNEI. Trimming removed 7 bases from V and 7 bases from J, with 17 bases in between. CDR3 DNA: TGTGCCAGCAACGGAATGACCACCAGTGAGCAGTACTTC. Residues: CASNGMTTSEQYF.

J is TRBJ1-4 and V is TRBV5-6, with a weak D call TRBD1 (6 bases). The germline CDR1 and CDR2 sequences are SGHDT and YYEEEE. Between the trimmed V and J ends, which lost 4 bases and 0 bases, there was a span of 10 bases. CDR3 length equals 15 residues. The CDR3 protein is CASSTGGPTNEKLFF. The CDR3, as DNA: TGTGCCAGCAGCACTGGGGGCCCAACTAATGAAAAACTGTTTTTT.

This clonotype was seen only a few times. The chain links TRBV3-1 to TRBJ1-6; D gene uncertain. V was clipped by 2 bases and J by 6 bases, with 8 bases between them. CDR3 length: 14 residues. Germline V lookup: CDR1 LGHDT, CDR2 YNNKEL (reference sequence). CDR3 in amino acids: CASSQRQTNSPLHF. CDR3 sequence (DNA): TGTGCCAGCAGCCAAAGGCAGACTAATTCACCCCTCCACTTT.

This clonotype was seen a few times. The chain has TRBV16 and TRBJ2-1; 10 bases agree with TRBD2. Germline V gives CDR1 KGHSY, CDR2 FQNENV. This CDR3 has 15 amino acids. Losses at the gene ends were 5 bases for V and 2 bases for J; bases not matched to a gene: 3. CDR3 amino acids: CASSELAGPYNEQFF. CDR3 bases: TGTGCCAGCAGCGAACTAGCGGGACCCTACAATGAGCAGTTCTTC.

This clonotype appeared a few times. The chain uses TRBV20-1 and TRBJ2-3, with D perhaps matching TRBD2 (6 bases). This CDR3 is 16 amino acids long. Per the germline V gene, CDR1 is DFQATT and CDR2 is SNEGSKA (reference sequence). V gave up 0 bases and J gave up 0 bases, with 13 bases separating them. DNA for the CDR3: TGCAGTGCTAGAGACGGGGGACCGGCTAGCACAGATACGCAGTATTTT. It is translated as CSARDGGPASTDTQYF.

This clonotype was found many times. V is TRBV20-1 and J is TRBJ2-7, with a possible D match to TRBD1 (6 bases). The germline gives CDR1 DFQATT, CDR2 SNEGSKA (reference sequence). With 2 bases removed from V and 6 bases from J, the gap between germline ends came to 23 bases. The CDR3 is 16 amino acids. CDR3 residues: CSARPTGQFTRGEQYF. CDR3 bases: TGCAGTGCTAGACCCACAGGGCAGTTTACCAGGGGCGAGCAGTACTTC.

The chain recombines TRBV27 with TRBJ2-1, with 14 bases aligning to TRBD2. Gene TRBJ2-7 matches the end of the DNA better, so the J call may be wrong. CDR3 length: 19 residues. Germline values: CDR1 MNHEY, CDR2 SMNVEV (reference sequence). CDR3 in DNA: TGTGCCAGCAGTCCCTCTCCGGGACTAGCGGGGGTCTCCTACAATGAGCAGTACTTC. Protein sequence: CASSPSPGLAGVSYNEQYF.